These T cell receptor beta chains were read from a single sample in a study of beta chain features in type 1 diabetes. Measured with immunoSEQ multiplex PCR; TCRdb has only the in-frame clones, and not every one. The sample has hundreds of thousands of clones, 13% seen once. Sequenced material: naive CD4+ T cells from blood. Source of these receptors: a young man with type 1 diabetes. Each CDR3 is given with its conserved first and last residue. The order of the fields is D gene, V gene, clone size, J gene, CDR3 DNA, CDR3 protein. D genes are given only for firm matches. Rows give clone size only sometimes, using once, few, many, or a class for an expanded clone.

d_call: TRBD1; v_call: TRBV2; clone_size: once; j_call: TRBJ2-7; cdr3_nt: TGTGCCAGCAAGAGGGACAGGGACTACGAGCAGTACTTC; cdr3_aa: CASKRDRDYEQYF
d_call: .; v_call: TRBV18; clone_size: .; j_call: TRBJ2-7; cdr3_nt: TGTGCCAGCTCACCCTTGGGACCCTCCTACGAGCAGTACTTC; cdr3_aa: CASSPLGPSYEQYF
d_call: TRBD1; v_call: TRBV28; clone_size: few; j_call: TRBJ2-3; cdr3_nt: TGTGCCAGCCAGCCCTCCGGGACAGGGGGCTCAGATACGCAGTATTTT; cdr3_aa: CASQPSGTGGSDTQYF
d_call: .; v_call: TRBV10-3; clone_size: few; j_call: TRBJ2-1; cdr3_nt: TGTGCCATCAGTGAGTCTCAAGGGGGCTACAATGAGCAGTTCTTC; cdr3_aa: CAISESQGGYNEQFF
d_call: .; v_call: TRBV18; clone_size: few; j_call: TRBJ2-7; cdr3_nt: TGTGCCAGCTTCTCACCGGGGAAAAACGAGCAGTACTTC; cdr3_aa: CASFSPGKNEQYF
d_call: TRBD1; v_call: TRBV10-3; clone_size: .; j_call: TRBJ1-1; cdr3_nt: TGTGCCATCAGTGACTCCCGACAGGGACAGAACACTGAAGCTTTCTTT; cdr3_aa: CAISDSRQGQNTEAFF
d_call: .; v_call: TRBV7-2; clone_size: .; j_call: TRBJ2-3; cdr3_nt: TGTGCCAGCAGCTTAGTTCCCGGGGCAGATACGCAGTATTTT; cdr3_aa: CASSLVPGADTQYF
d_call: .; v_call: TRBV30; clone_size: few; j_call: TRBJ2-5; cdr3_nt: TGTGCCTGGAGTCCCGGGACTCAAGAGACCCAGTACTTC; cdr3_aa: CAWSPGTQETQYF
d_call: .; v_call: TRBV5-1; clone_size: few; j_call: TRBJ1-1; cdr3_nt: TGCGCCAGCAGCTTGGAAAAAGGCTCAAAGAACACTGAAGCTTTCTTT; cdr3_aa: CASSLEKGSKNTEAFF
d_call: .; v_call: TRBV5-4; clone_size: .; j_call: TRBJ2-1; cdr3_nt: TGTGCCAGCAGCTTGGGGGGCTCCTACAATGAGCAGTTCTTC; cdr3_aa: CASSLGGSYNEQFF
d_call: .; v_call: TRBV28; clone_size: .; j_call: TRBJ1-1; cdr3_nt: TGTGCCAGCAGTTTAGTCCCCCCGGGGGTGAACACTGAAGCTTTCTTT; cdr3_aa: CASSLVPPGVNTEAFF
d_call: .; v_call: TRBV2; clone_size: .; j_call: TRBJ1-6; cdr3_nt: TGTGCCAGCAGTGAACAGGCTCCCTCTAATTCACCCCTCCACTTT; cdr3_aa: CASSEQAPSNSPLHF
d_call: TRBD2; v_call: TRBV7-7; clone_size: few; j_call: TRBJ2-5; cdr3_nt: TGTGCTAGCAGTCGGACTAGCGGGGACCAAGAGACCCAGTACTTC; cdr3_aa: CASSRTSGDQETQYF
d_call: .; v_call: TRBV30; clone_size: .; j_call: TRBJ1-2; cdr3_nt: TGTGCCTGGAGTGTAGACAGCTCTGGGTATGGCTACACCTTC; cdr3_aa: CAWSVDSSGYGYTF
d_call: .; v_call: TRBV5-4; clone_size: .; j_call: TRBJ2-5; cdr3_nt: TGTGCCAGCAGCTTAGGGACGGGACAAGAGACCCAGTACTTC; cdr3_aa: CASSLGTGQETQYF
d_call: .; v_call: TRBV11-3; clone_size: .; j_call: TRBJ2-5; cdr3_nt: TGTGCCAGCAGCACCGGGGAGTACTTC; cdr3_aa: CASSTGEYF
d_call: TRBD1; v_call: TRBV4-2; clone_size: .; j_call: TRBJ2-7; cdr3_nt: TGTGCCAGCAGCCAAATTAACCGGGACAGCTACGAGCAGTACTTC; cdr3_aa: CASSQINRDSYEQYF
d_call: .; v_call: TRBV5-1; clone_size: .; j_call: TRBJ1-1; cdr3_nt: TGCGCCAGCACCGTCACACTGGGAGAAACTGAAGCTTTCTTT; cdr3_aa: CASTVTLGETEAFF
d_call: TRBD1; v_call: TRBV9; clone_size: .; j_call: TRBJ2-7; cdr3_nt: TGTGCCAGCAGCACCTTACAGGGGGCTGGCGAGCAGTACTTC; cdr3_aa: CASSTLQGAGEQYF
d_call: .; v_call: TRBV25-1; clone_size: few; j_call: TRBJ2-7; cdr3_nt: TGTGCCAGCAGTTCAATCGGCGATCCCTACGAGCAGTACTTC; cdr3_aa: CASSSIGDPYEQYF
d_call: .; v_call: TRBV5-1; clone_size: .; j_call: TRBJ2-2; cdr3_nt: TGCGCCAGCAGCTTCTCCCCTCCGGGACGGTTAACCGGGGAGCTGTTTTTT; cdr3_aa: CASSFSPPGRLTGELFF
d_call: TRBD1; v_call: TRBV6-6; clone_size: few; j_call: TRBJ1-2; cdr3_nt: TGTGCCAGCAGTTACTGGCGACAGGGCCCCGACCATGGCTACACCTTC; cdr3_aa: CASSYWRQGPDHGYTF
d_call: TRBD1; v_call: TRBV7-9; clone_size: few; j_call: TRBJ2-1; cdr3_nt: TGTGCCAGCAGCTCCGCCGGGACAGCTAGAAATGAGCAGTTCTTC; cdr3_aa: CASSSAGTARNEQFF
d_call: TRBD2; v_call: TRBV6-5; clone_size: .; j_call: TRBJ2-7; cdr3_nt: TGTGCCAGCAGTTACTCCGTTACGGGGGGGCCGAGGGAGCAGTACTTC; cdr3_aa: CASSYSVTGGPREQYF
d_call: .; v_call: TRBV10-3; clone_size: .; j_call: TRBJ1-1; cdr3_nt: TGTGCCATCAGTGAGGACAGAATTAACACTGAAGCTTTCTTT; cdr3_aa: CAISEDRINTEAFF
d_call: TRBD1; v_call: TRBV4-1; clone_size: .; j_call: TRBJ1-6; cdr3_nt: TGCGCCAGCAGCCGTAGACAGGGGTATAATTCACCCCTCCACTTT; cdr3_aa: CASSRRQGYNSPLHF
d_call: .; v_call: TRBV9; clone_size: .; j_call: TRBJ2-5; cdr3_nt: TGTGCCAGCAGCGTAGGGGCGGGGACGGGCCAAGAGACCCAGTACTTC; cdr3_aa: CASSVGAGTGQETQYF
d_call: TRBD2; v_call: TRBV9; clone_size: .; j_call: TRBJ2-5; cdr3_nt: TGTGCCAGCAGCGTAGCGGGGGGGACTAGCCCTACCCAGTACTTC; cdr3_aa: CASSVAGGTSPTQYF
d_call: TRBD1; v_call: TRBV4-1; clone_size: .; j_call: TRBJ1-1; cdr3_nt: TGCGCCAGCAGCCAAGGTCAGGGGGCGAACACTGAAGCTTTCTTT; cdr3_aa: CASSQGQGANTEAFF
d_call: TRBD1; v_call: TRBV7-8; clone_size: .; j_call: TRBJ1-4; cdr3_nt: TGTGCCAGCAGCACACACAGGGGGCTTAATGAAAAACTGTTTTTT; cdr3_aa: CASSTHRGLNEKLFF
d_call: .; v_call: TRBV27; clone_size: .; j_call: TRBJ2-2; cdr3_nt: TGTGCCAGCAGTCGAACCCGTGGGGTCCCGAACACCGGGGAGCTGTTTTTT; cdr3_aa: CASSRTRGVPNTGELFF
d_call: .; v_call: TRBV30; clone_size: .; j_call: TRBJ1-6; cdr3_nt: TGTGCCTGGAGTGTGAATAATTCACCCCTCCACTTT; cdr3_aa: CAWSVNNSPLHF
d_call: TRBD1; v_call: TRBV30; clone_size: .; j_call: TRBJ1-5; cdr3_nt: TGTGCCTGGAGTCAGGCAGGGGGAAGTCAGCCCCAGCATTTT; cdr3_aa: CAWSQAGGSQPQHF
d_call: .; v_call: TRBV25-1; clone_size: .; j_call: TRBJ1-1; cdr3_nt: TGTGCCAGCAGTGTCACAGGGACGGGGACTGAAGCTTTCTTT; cdr3_aa: CASSVTGTGTEAFF
d_call: .; v_call: TRBV18; clone_size: .; j_call: TRBJ1-2; cdr3_nt: TGTGCCAGCTCACCGCCTGCCAGGGACTACTATGGCTACACCTTC; cdr3_aa: CASSPPARDYYGYTF